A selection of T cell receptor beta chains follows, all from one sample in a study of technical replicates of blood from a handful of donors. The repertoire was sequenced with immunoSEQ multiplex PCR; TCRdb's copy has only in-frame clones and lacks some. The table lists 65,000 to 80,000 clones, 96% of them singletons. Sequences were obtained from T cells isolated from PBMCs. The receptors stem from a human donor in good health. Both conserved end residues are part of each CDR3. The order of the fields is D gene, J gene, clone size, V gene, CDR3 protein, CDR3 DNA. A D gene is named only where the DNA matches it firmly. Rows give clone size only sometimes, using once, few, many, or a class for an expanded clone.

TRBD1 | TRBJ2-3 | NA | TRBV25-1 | CASSGTGFLDTDTQYF | TGTGCCAGCAGTGGGACAGGGTTCCTTGATACAGATACGCAGTATTTT
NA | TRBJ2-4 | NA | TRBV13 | CASSLMRERDKNIQYF | TGTGCCAGCAGCTTAATGCGGGAAAGGGACAAAAACATTCAGTACTTC
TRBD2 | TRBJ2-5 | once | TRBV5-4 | CASSSSGLAPETQYF | TGTGCCAGCAGCTCCTCGGGACTAGCCCCAGAGACCCAGTACTTC
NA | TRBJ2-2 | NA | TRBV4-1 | CASSHEASTGELFF | TGCGCCAGCAGCCACGAAGCGAGCACCGGGGAGCTGTTTTTT
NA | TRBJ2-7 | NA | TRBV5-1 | CASSLGLAGLTYEQYF | TGCGCCAGCAGCTTGGGGCTCGCGGGTCTAACCTACGAGCAGTACTTC
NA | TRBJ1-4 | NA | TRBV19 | CASKNSISDWEKLFF | TGTGCCAGTAAGAATTCAATCAGTGATTGGGAAAAACTGTTTTTT
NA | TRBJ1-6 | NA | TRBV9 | CASSAQQGPNYNSPLHF | TGTGCCAGCAGCGCCCAACAGGGACCCAACTATAATTCACCCCTCCACTTT
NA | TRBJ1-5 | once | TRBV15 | CATSRDVQIQNQPQHF | TGTGCCACCAGCAGAGATGTCCAGATCCAAAATCAGCCCCAGCATTTT
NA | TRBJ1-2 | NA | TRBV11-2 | CASSRILANWGYTF | TGTGCCAGCAGCCGTATCCTAGCGAATTGGGGCTACACCTTC
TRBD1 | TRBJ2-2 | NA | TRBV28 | CASSLNRGSSAGELFF | TGTGCCAGCAGTTTGAACAGGGGGAGTTCGGCCGGGGAGCTGTTTTTT
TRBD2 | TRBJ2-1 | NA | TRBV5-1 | CASTTSGSTYNEQFF | TGCGCCAGCACGACTAGCGGGAGTACCTACAATGAGCAGTTCTTC
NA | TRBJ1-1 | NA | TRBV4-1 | CASSQDRAGVNTEAFF | TGCGCCAGCAGCCAAGATCGTGCGGGGGTGAACACTGAAGCTTTCTTT
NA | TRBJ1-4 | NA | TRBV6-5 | CASSYNGGSELFF | TGTGCCAGCAGTTACAACGGGGGAAGCGAACTGTTTTTT
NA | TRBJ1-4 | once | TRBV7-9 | CASSLNSEKLFF | TGTGCCAGCAGCTTAAATAGTGAAAAACTGTTTTTT
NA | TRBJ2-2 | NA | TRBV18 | CASSPYTGELFF | TGTGCCAGCTCACCTTATACCGGGGAGCTGTTTTTT
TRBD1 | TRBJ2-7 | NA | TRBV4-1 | CASSPGQGPSYEQYF | TGCGCCAGCAGCCCGGGACAGGGGCCCTCCTACGAGCAGTACTTC
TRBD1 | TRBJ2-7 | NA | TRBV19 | CAKRTGSYEQYF | TGTGCAAAACGGACAGGTTCCTACGAGCAGTACTTC
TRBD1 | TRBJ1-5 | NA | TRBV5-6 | CASSEGQGAYQPQHF | TGTGCCAGCAGCGAGGGACAGGGGGCATATCAGCCCCAGCATTTT
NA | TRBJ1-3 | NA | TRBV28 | CASSPRGGNTIYF | TGTGCCAGCAGTCCTCGAGGGGGAAACACCATATATTTT
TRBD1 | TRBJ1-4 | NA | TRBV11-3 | CASSYSGTGVEKLFF | TGTGCCAGCAGCTACAGCGGGACAGGGGTCGAAAAACTGTTTTTT
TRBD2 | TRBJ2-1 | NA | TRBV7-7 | CASSVGGTYNEQFF | TGTGCCAGCAGCGTGGGGGGGACCTACAATGAGCAGTTCTTC
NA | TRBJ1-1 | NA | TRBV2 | CASSQGMNTEAFF | TGTGCCAGCAGTCAGGGGATGAACACTGAAGCTTTCTTT
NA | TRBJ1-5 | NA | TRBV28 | CASSFEESNQPQHF | TGTGCCAGCAGTTTCGAGGAAAGCAATCAGCCCCAGCATTTT
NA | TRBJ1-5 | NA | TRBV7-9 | CASSTAGESQPQHF | TGTGCCAGCTCCACAGCAGGGGAGAGTCAGCCCCAGCATTTT
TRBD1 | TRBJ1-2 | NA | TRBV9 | CASSARDRHNDGYTF | TGTGCCAGCAGCGCCCGGGACAGGCATAACGATGGCTACACCTTC
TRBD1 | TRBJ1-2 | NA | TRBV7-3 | CASSPRDRGGGYTF | TGTGCCAGCAGCCCGAGGGACAGGGGAGGCGGCTACACCTTC
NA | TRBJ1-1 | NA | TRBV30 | CACPTIQGTEAFF | TGTGCCTGCCCGACCATACAGGGTACTGAAGCTTTCTTT
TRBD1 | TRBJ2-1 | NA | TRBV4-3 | CASSQEQGAHNEQFF | TGCGCCAGCAGCCAAGAACAGGGGGCTCACAATGAGCAGTTCTTC
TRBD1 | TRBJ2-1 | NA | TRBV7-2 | CASSITGTGNNEQFF | TGTGCCAGCAGCATCACCGGGACAGGGAACAATGAGCAGTTCTTC
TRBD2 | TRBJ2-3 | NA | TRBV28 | CASREVAGEYTQYF | TGTGCCAGCAGGGAGGTAGCGGGAGAGTATACGCAGTATTTT
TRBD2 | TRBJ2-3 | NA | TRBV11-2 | CASSTGLAGEGANTQYF | TGTGCCAGCAGCACGGGACTAGCGGGAGAGGGAGCGAATACGCAGTATTTT
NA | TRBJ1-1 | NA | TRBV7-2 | CASSLTDYTEAFF | TGTGCCAGCAGCCTGACAGATTATACTGAAGCTTTCTTT
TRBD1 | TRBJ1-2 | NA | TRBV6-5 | CASRSTGPNGYTF | TGTGCCAGCAGATCGACAGGGCCGAACGGCTACACCTTC
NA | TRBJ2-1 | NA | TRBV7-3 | CASSLARSSYNEQFF | TGTGCCAGCAGCTTAGCGAGGAGCTCCTACAATGAGCAGTTCTTC
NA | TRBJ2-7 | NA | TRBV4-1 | CASSQESVTGFEQYF | TGCGCCAGCAGCCAAGAAAGCGTAACAGGGTTCGAGCAGTACTTC
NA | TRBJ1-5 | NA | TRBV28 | CASSLFRGSGNQPQHF | TGTGCCAGCAGTTTATTCCGGGGAAGTGGGAATCAGCCCCAGCATTTT
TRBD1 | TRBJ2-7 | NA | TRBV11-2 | CASSLRQGPSYEQYF | TGTGCCAGCAGCTTACGACAGGGACCCTCCTACGAGCAGTACTTC
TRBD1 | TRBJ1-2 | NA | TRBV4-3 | CASSQDWTGEHTF | TGCGCCAGCAGCCAAGATTGGACAGGGGAACACACCTTC
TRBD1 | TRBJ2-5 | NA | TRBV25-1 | CASSESGGRVAGTQYF | TGTGCCAGCAGTGAATCAGGGGGCCGAGTGGCCGGGACCCAGTACTTC
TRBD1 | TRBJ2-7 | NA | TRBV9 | CASSVTGAYEQYF | TGTGCCAGCAGCGTAACAGGGGCCTACGAGCAGTACTTC
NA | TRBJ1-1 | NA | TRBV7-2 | CASSFGMNTEAFF | TGTGCCAGCAGCTTCGGGATGAACACTGAAGCTTTCTTT
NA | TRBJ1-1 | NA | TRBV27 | CASSLSGGPRTTEAFF | TGTGCCAGCAGTTTAAGCGGAGGCCCGAGAACCACTGAAGCTTTCTTT
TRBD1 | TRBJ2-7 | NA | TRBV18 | CASSPQDRGYSYEQYF | TGTGCCAGCTCACCTCAGGACAGGGGTTACTCCTACGAGCAGTACTTC
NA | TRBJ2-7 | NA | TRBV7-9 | CASSPPTGLRREQYF | TGTGCCAGCAGCCCTCCCACGGGATTAAGAAGAGAGCAGTACTTC
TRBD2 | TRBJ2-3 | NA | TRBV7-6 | CASSLQVLGLAGADTQYF | TGTGCCAGCAGCTTACAGGTTTTGGGACTAGCGGGGGCAGATACGCAGTATTTT
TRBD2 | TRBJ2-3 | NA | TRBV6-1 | CASSQREGPDTQYF | TGTGCCAGCAGCCAGCGGGAGGGGCCAGATACGCAGTATTTT
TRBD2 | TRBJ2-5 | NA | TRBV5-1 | CASSLASLGLAGQETQYF | TGCGCCAGCAGCTTGGCCTCTCTCGGGCTAGCGGGCCAAGAGACCCAGTACTTC